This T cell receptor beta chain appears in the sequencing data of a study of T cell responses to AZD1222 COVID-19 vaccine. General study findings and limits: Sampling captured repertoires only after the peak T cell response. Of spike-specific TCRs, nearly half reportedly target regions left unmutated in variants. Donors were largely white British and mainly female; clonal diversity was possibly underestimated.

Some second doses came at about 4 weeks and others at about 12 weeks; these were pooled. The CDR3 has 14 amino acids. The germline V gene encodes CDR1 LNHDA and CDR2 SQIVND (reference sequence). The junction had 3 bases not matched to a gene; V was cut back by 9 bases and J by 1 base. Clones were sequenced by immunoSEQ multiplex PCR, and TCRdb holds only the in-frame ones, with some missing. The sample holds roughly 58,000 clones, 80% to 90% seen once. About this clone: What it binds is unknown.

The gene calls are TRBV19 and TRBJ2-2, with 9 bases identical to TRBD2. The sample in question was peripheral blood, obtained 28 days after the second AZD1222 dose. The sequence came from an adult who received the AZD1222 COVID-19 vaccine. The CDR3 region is CASKTSGNTGELFF. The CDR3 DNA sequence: TGTGCCAGCAAGACTAGCGGGAACACCGGGGAGCTGTTTTTT.